Below are 21 T cell receptor beta chains sequenced from a single sample in a study of T cell responses to AZD1222 COVID-19 vaccine. The repertoire was sequenced with immunoSEQ multiplex PCR; TCRdb's copy has only in-frame clones and lacks some. The sample contains 50,000 to 60,000 clones, approximately 80% of which appear only once. The source was peripheral blood, collected 28 days after the second AZD1222 dose. These receptors were collected from an adult who received the AZD1222 COVID-19 vaccine.

The V call is TRBV18, the J call TRBJ2-3; no definite D call. The CDR3 is 14 amino acids. Germline V gene sequence: CDR1 KGHSH, CDR2 LQKENI. V was pared by 4 bases and J by 2 bases, with 10 bases between. CDR3 region: CASSLSPSTDTQYF. CDR3 coding DNA: TGTGCCAGCTCACTCTCCCCTTCCACAGATACGCAGTATTTT.

J is TRBJ2-7 and V is TRBV7-9; D might be TRBD1 or TRBD2, each matching 5 bases. This CDR3 has 18 residues. CDR1 SEHNR and CDR2 FQNEAQ come from the germline V gene (reference sequence). V was trimmed by 5 bases and J by 3 bases, leaving 26 bases between them. The CDR3 bases are TGTGCCAGCAGCCCCGCCGGGACGGTCCCCCGGGCGATCTACGAGCAGTACTTC. Translation: CASSPAGTVPRAIYEQYF.

This clone came up a few times. The rearrangement uses TRBV5-1 and TRBJ2-2; D uncertain. The CDR3 has 12 amino acids. V was shortened by 7 bases and J by 6 bases, with 10 bases between the two germline ends. Germline V lookup: CDR1 SGHRS, CDR2 YFSETQ. The CDR3 DNA follows: TGCGCCAGCGGCGGTTTAGCCGGGGAGCTGTTTTTT. This codes for CASGGLAGELFF. The whole variable domain, remainder taken from reference TRBV5-1 and TRBJ2-2, is KAGVTQTPRYLIKTRGQQVTLSCSPISGHRSVSWYQQTPGQGLQFLFEYFSETQRNKGNFPGRFSGRQFSNSRSEMNVSTLELGDSALYLCASGGLAGELFFGEGSRLTVL.

The chain couples TRBV5-1 to TRBJ1-2; a weak D match, TRBD1 (6 bases). CDR1 is SGHRS, CDR2 YFSETQ, per germline. The CDR3 runs to 15 residues. With 6 bases removed from V and 2 bases from J, the gap between germline ends came to 17 bases. The DNA for the CDR3 is TGCGCCAGCAAAAGTGGGGGCCCCTCCAACTATGGCTACACCTTC. As protein: CASKSGGPSNYGYTF. The variable domain in full, completed from reference TRBV5-1 and TRBJ1-2, reads KAGVTQTPRYLIKTRGQQVTLSCSPISGHRSVSWYQQTPGQGLQFLFEYFSETQRNKGNFPGRFSGRQFSNSRSEMNVSTLELGDSALYLCASKSGGPSNYGYTFGSGTRLTVV.

The CDR3 nucleotides are TGTGCCAGCAGTGAAGAGCGATTAAGAAACACCATATATTTT. This sequence encodes CASSEERLRNTIYF. This chain joins TRBV6-1 and TRBJ1-3; D uncertain. This CDR3 contains 14 residues. V lost 1 base, J lost 5 bases, and 9 bases lay in between. CDR1 is MNHNS and CDR2 is SASEGT in the germline V gene.

The gene calls are TRBV27 and TRBJ2-7, with TRBD1 identical over 9 bases. CDR1 MNHEY and CDR2 SMNVEV come from the germline V gene (reference sequence). V lost 4 bases, J lost 4 bases, and 11 bases stayed unmatched. The CDR3 is 16 amino acids. CDR3 bases: TGTGCCAGCAGTTCGGCCGGGACAGGGATTTTATACGAGCAGTACGTC. Protein: CASSSAGTGILYEQYV.

The CDR3 region has the DNA TGTGCCAGCAGCTTAATCGGGGTAACTCAAGAGACCCAGTACTTC. It codes for CASSLIGVTQETQYF. The rearrangement links TRBV7-2 to TRBJ2-5; D might be TRBD2 (5 bases). Germline CDR1 SGHTA, CDR2 FQGNSA. Trimming removed 2 bases from V and 2 bases from J, with 12 bases in between. The CDR3 is made up of 15 amino acids.

This clone came up a few times. This chain uses TRBV2 with TRBJ2-2, with 10 bases aligning to TRBD1. Germline lookup yields CDR1 SNHLY and CDR2 FYNNEI. V lost 5 bases and J lost 5; bases outside the gene matches: 8. This CDR3 comprises 16 residues. CDR3 coding DNA: TGTGCCAGCAGTCAACGACAGGGGGCTAGGACCGGGGAGCTGTTTTTT. Amino acids: CASSQRQGARTGELFF.

The J gene is TRBJ1-6, the V gene TRBV23-1; D unclear. TRBV23-1 belongs to the ORF category, with a function that is uncertain. This CDR3 is 20 amino acids long. V gave up 4 bases and J gave up 0 bases, with 22 bases separating them. As DNA, the CDR3 is TGCGCCAGCAGTCCCGACCAGACCTTTACCGAGAGCTCCTATAATTCACCCCTCCACTTT. Translating gives CASSPDQTFTESSYNSPLHF.

V is TRBV5-1 and J is TRBJ1-6; no definite D call. The CDR3 spans 14 residues. The germline gives CDR1 SGHRS, CDR2 YFSETQ. V lost 0 bases, J lost 3 bases, and 4 bases lay in between. The CDR3 is CASSLASYNSPLHF. CDR3 DNA sequence: TGCGCCAGCAGCTTGGCCAGCTATAATTCACCCCTCCACTTT.

The chain is built from TRBV5-6 and TRBJ2-1; D not resolved. V lost 2 bases and J 2 bases, leaving 8 bases between the germline ends. Germline V gene sequence: CDR1 SGHDT, CDR2 YYEEEE. The CDR3 contains 14 residues. The CDR3, as DNA: TGTGCCAGCAGCTTCTGGGCTCCCTACAATGAGCAGTTCTTC. This codes for CASSFWAPYNEQFF.

The table lists this clone with a count of one. This rearrangement joins TRBV5-5 to TRBJ1-6; D unresolved. The germline V and J ends were trimmed by 5 bases and 5 bases, with 11 bases remaining between them. Per germline, CDR1 SGHKS and CDR2 YYEKEE (reference sequence). The CDR3 length is 14 residues. CDR3 sequence (DNA): TGTGCCAGCAGTAGGAGTTCCGATAATTCACCCCTCCACTTT. Its translation: CASSRSSDNSPLHF. Looking up the rest from reference TRBV5-5 and TRBJ1-6 gives the full variable domain: DAGVTQSPTHLIKTRGQQVTLRCSPISGHKSVSWYQQVLGQGPQFIFQYYEKEERGRGNFPDRFSARQFPNYSSELNVNALLLGDSALYLCASSRSSDNSPLHFGNGTRLTVT.

The V call is TRBV19, the J call TRBJ2-2; D gene ambiguous. V lost 8 bases, J lost 0 bases, and 10 bases lay in between. This CDR3 spans 14 amino acids. Looked up from germline, CDR1 is LNHDA and CDR2 is SQIVND (reference sequence). The CDR3 DNA sequence: TGTGCCAGTCAGTTGGCAACGAACACCGGGGAGCTGTTTTTT. Its protein product is CASQLATNTGELFF.

V and J are TRBV19 and TRBJ2-1, with D possibly called TRBD1 or TRBD2 (5 bases each). Trimming took 4 bases from V and 9 from J, leaving 7 bases between them. This CDR3 has 11 residues. Germline CDR1 LNHDA, CDR2 SQIVND (reference sequence). The CDR3, as DNA: TGTGCCAGTAGTAGGGGGAGTGAGCAGTTCTTC. Residues: CASSRGSEQFF.

This chain joins TRBV6-5 and TRBJ1-1; D gene uncertain. Germline CDR1 reads MNHEY; CDR2 reads SVGAGI. V lost 7 bases and J lost 1, with 16 bases in between. CDR3 size: 15 residues. The CDR3 DNA is TGTGCCAGCACCCTTATCGTCGGGAGGAACACTGAAGCTTTCTTT. Amino acids: CASTLIVGRNTEAFF.

The gene calls are TRBV7-2 and TRBJ2-7, with 10 bases lining up with TRBD2. The J call may be mistaken, given a closer DNA end match to TRBJ2-5. The CDR3 is 16 residues long. Germline CDR1 SGHTA, CDR2 FQGNSA. The CDR3: CASSPSGRALRETQYF. Here the CDR3 DNA reads TGTGCCAGCAGCCCCAGCGGGAGGGCCCTCCGAGAGACCCAGTACTTC.

The table lists this clone with a count of one. The chain is built from TRBV28 and TRBJ1-3, with 11 bases fitting TRBD1. Trimming took 6 bases from V and 4 from J; bases not matched to a gene: 11. Germline V gene data show CDR1 as MDHEN and CDR2 as SYDVKM. This CDR3 has 17 residues. The CDR3 protein is CASSRDRGFGAGNTIYF. CDR3 in DNA: TGTGCCAGCAGCCGGGACAGGGGGTTCGGGGCCGGAAACACCATATATTTT.

The chain carries TRBV19 and TRBJ1-5; 10 positions agree with TRBD1. Germline CDR1 is LNHDA and CDR2 is SQIVND (reference sequence). The CDR3 runs 15 residues. V dropped 0 bases and J dropped 7; count of bases not matched to a gene: 3. CDR3 bases: TGTGCCAGTAGTATAGATGGGACAGGGGTACAGCCCCAGCATTTT. Its translation: CASSIDGTGVQPQHF.

The chain links TRBV3-1 (or the pseudogene TRBV3-2) to TRBJ1-2; 7 bases match TRBD1. There are 17 residues in the CDR3. Germline CDR1 is LGHDT and CDR2 is YNNKEL (reference sequence). The V segment lost 0 bases and the J segment 3 bases; nucleotides outside the gene matches: 10. In DNA, the CDR3 is TGTGCCAGCAGCCAAGATGCCCTGACAGGGACTTACTATGGCTACACCTTC. Residues: CASSQDALTGTYYGYTF.

This chain connects TRBV10-3 to TRBJ2-7, with D tentatively TRBD1 or TRBD2 (5 bases each). In germline, CDR1 is ENHRY, CDR2 SYGVKD. The CDR3 consists of 15 residues. Trimming pared 2 bases from V and 1 base from J, leaving 12 bases between. As DNA, the CDR3 is TGTGCCATCAGTGAGCTTCCCGGGACGTCCTACGAGCAGTACTTC. It is translated as CAISELPGTSYEQYF.

The rearrangement uses TRBV7-3 and TRBJ2-6; D is uncertain. Germline CDR1 is SGHTA and CDR2 is FQGTGA. The length of the CDR3 is 15 residues. With 5 bases removed from V and 1 base from J, the gap between germline ends came to 9 bases. CDR3 sequence (DNA): TGTGCCAGCAGCAGTAGGAGTTCTGGGGCCAACGTCCTGACTTTC. It yields the protein CASSSRSSGANVLTF.